This T cell receptor (beta chain) was observed in a study of beta chain features in type 1 diabetes. Overall study findings and caveats: It was possible that PCR favored shorter templates, equally so in patients and controls. Among patients, naive, central memory and Treg TCRB repertoires appeared more similar than among healthy donors.

Sorting based on CD45RO/CCR7/CD25/CD127/CD95/CD27 separated CD4+ naive, central memory, regulatory and stem cell-like memory cells. The isolated RNA, all of it, was reverse transcribed, so expressed TCRB transcripts were what got sequenced. Approximately 3.6 million reads were obtained on average from naive, central memory and regulatory T cell samples. TCRdb's table, derived via immunoSEQ multiplex PCR, lists solely in-frame clones and lacks some. The table records 150,000 or so clones, 9% to 10% of them present only once. The CDR3 has 13 residues. V was cut by 1 base and J by 2 bases, with 8 bases left in between. Germline CDR1 is SQVTM and CDR2 is ANQGSEA. This clone was counted only a few times. As yet, its antigen is unknown.

The receptor comes from a woman aged 18-29 years in good health. This chain joins TRBV29-1 and TRBJ1-2, with D uncertain. Sequencing was carried out using central memory CD4+ T cells from blood. CDR3 in amino acids: CSVEVFSNYGYTF. The CDR3 DNA sequence: TGCAGCGTTGAAGTTTTTAGCAACTATGGCTACACCTTC. Looking up the rest from reference TRBV29-1 and TRBJ1-2 gives the full variable domain: SAVISQKPSRDICQRGTSLTIQCQVDSQVTMMFWYRQQPGQSLTLIATANQGSEATYESGFVIDKFPISRPNLTFSTLTVSNMSPEDSSIYLCSVEVFSNYGYTFGSGTRLTVV.